This T cell receptor beta chain emerged from a study of CD8+ T cells in alopecia areata. Turning to the study itself: Oral tofacitinib, 5 to 10 mg twice daily, was given in an open-label trial. Tofacitinib exposure lasted 6 to 18 months, followed by 6 months off drug.

In regard to this clone: The target antigen is unknown.

Lesional scalp tissue (obtained by punch biopsy) and peripheral blood were collected from alopecia areata patients. cDNA prepared by RNA extraction and subsequent reverse transcription served as the template for sequencing. Only in-frame clones appear in the TCRdb table, and some are missing; sequencing was by immunoSEQ multiplex PCR. The sample lists 150,000 or so clones; approximately 53% were seen once. Study-wide results and caveats: Researchers report lesional scalp, most notably alopecia totalis/universalis, outstripped normal scalp in clonality.

V dropped 2 bases and J dropped 8; count of bases not matched to a gene: 4. Germline V gene data show CDR1 as SGHDN and CDR2 as FVKESK. There are 14 residues in the CDR3. This TCR came from a human donor with alopecia areata. The chain has TRBV14 and TRBJ1-4, with 8 bases lining up with TRBD1. The sample consisted of CD8+ T cells sorted from blood, taken at week 0. The chain's CDR3 is CASSQPGTGEKLFF. CDR3 DNA sequence: TGTGCCAGCAGCCAACCCGGGACAGGAGAAAAACTGTTTTTT.